Presented here are 29 T cell receptor beta chains from one specimen sequenced in a study of cytomegalovirus exposure and HLA in healthy donors. The PCR was carried out with 60 Vbeta primers and 13 Jbeta primers. Profiling relied on immunoSEQ multiplex PCR, and the TCRdb table lists in-frame clones only, not all of them. The data contain over 80,000 clones, 65% to 80% of them seen just once; the ten biggest clones take up 2.5% to 3.5%. Input material: PBMCs. The receptors were sampled from a female donor in good health and CMV-seropositive.

V gene TRBV28 combines with J gene TRBJ1-6; TRBD1 aligns across 8 bases. Germline values: CDR1 MDHEN, CDR2 SYDVKM. V was pared by 6 bases and J by 9 bases, with 7 bases of the junction left unmatched. The CDR3 is 14 residues long. CDR3 sequence: CASRRQGRGSPLHF. CDR3 coding DNA: TGTGCCAGCAGAAGACAGGGGAGAGGTTCACCCCTCCACTTT.

The CDR3 DNA is TGTGCCACCAGCAGAGAATGGGGGGACAGGGGGGGCGAGCAGTACTTC. Translated: CATSREWGDRGGEQYF. The gene calls are TRBV15 and TRBJ2-7, with TRBD1 matching 11 bases. The CDR3 sequence is 16 residues long. The trim removed 0 bases at V and 6 bases at J, leaving 7 bases unmatched. Germline V lookup: CDR1 LNHNV, CDR2 YYDKDF (reference sequence). Based on the CDR3 plus reference TRBV15 and TRBJ2-7, the full variable domain is DAMVIQNPRYQVTQFGKPVTLSCSQTLNHNVMYWYQQKSSQAPKLLFHYYDKDFNNEADTPDNFQSRRPNTSFCFLDIRSPGLGDTAMYLCATSREWGDRGGEQYFGPGTRLTVT.

This chain links TRBV10-3 with TRBJ2-7; the match to TRBD1 covers 7 bases. Germline loops: CDR1 ENHRY, CDR2 SYGVKD. V shed 8 bases, J shed 1 base, and the junction held 2 bases outside the gene matches. This CDR3 spans 12 amino acids. This CDR3 reads CAIGQDSYEQYF. The CDR3 nucleotides are TGTGCCATCGGACAGGATTCCTACGAGCAGTACTTC.

The chain combines TRBV4-2 with TRBJ2-5; D not certain. The V and J ends lost 4 bases and 5 bases respectively, with 14 bases between them. Germline V gene lookup returns CDR1 LGHNA and CDR2 YNFKEQ. CDR3 length: 14 amino acids. CDR3 nucleotides: TGTGCCAGCAGCCTAGCCACCCCACCCGAGACCCAGTACTTC. It encodes CASSLATPPETQYF.

The chain couples TRBV5-1 to TRBJ2-7, with D possibly being TRBD1 (6 bases). Trimming pared 4 bases from V and 4 bases from J, leaving 15 bases between. The length of the CDR3 is 14 residues. Germline lookup yields CDR1 SGHRS and CDR2 YFSETQ. CDR3: CASSPGQREYEQYF. CDR3 coding DNA: TGCGCCAGCAGCCCCGGACAGAGAGAATACGAGCAGTACTTC.

This chain links TRBV29-1 with TRBJ2-7; 9 positions agree with TRBD2. CDR3 length: 12 residues. After removal of 8 bases from V and 6 bases from J, the junction contained 8 bases not matched to a gene. Looked up from germline, CDR1 is SQVTM and CDR2 is ANQGSEA. CDR3 bases: TGCAGCACCCGGACTAGCGAGGGCGAGCAGTACTTC. It is translated as CSTRTSEGEQYF.

J is TRBJ1-1 and V is TRBV5-1; a possible D gene is TRBD1 (6 bases). This CDR3 has 14 residues. V gave up 6 bases and J gave up 3 bases, with 15 bases separating them. Germline-derived CDR1 and CDR2 are SGHRS and YFSETQ. This CDR3 is CASTPQGEDTEAFF. DNA of the CDR3: TGCGCCAGCACCCCACAGGGAGAGGACACTGAAGCTTTCTTT.

J is TRBJ2-2 and V is TRBV7-2, with 7 positions matching TRBD1. Germline loops: CDR1 SGHTA, CDR2 FQGNSA. CDR3 size: 15 residues. V dropped 5 bases and J dropped 4; count of bases not matched to a gene: 7. The CDR3 nucleotides are TGTGCCAGCAGCGTGATTAGGGGGCCCACCGGGGAGCTGTTTTTT. Its translation is CASSVIRGPTGELFF.

The chain couples TRBV19 to TRBJ1-2, with D unresolved. CDR3 length: 13 residues. Germline V CDR1 and CDR2: LNHDA, SQIVND (reference sequence). V lost 8 bases and J 7 bases, leaving 17 bases between the germline ends. The CDR3 coding sequence is TGTGCCAGTGGTAGGTCCCTCCAGTCTGGCTACACCTTC. This gives the protein CASGRSLQSGYTF.

The chain has TRBV9 and TRBJ1-2, with 11 bases lining up with TRBD1. Germline values: CDR1 SGDLS, CDR2 YYNGEE. There are 16 residues in the CDR3. J gave up 7 bases and V 4 bases, and 12 bases lay outside the gene matches. The CDR3, as DNA: TGTGCCAGCAGCCTCCTATCCGGGACAGGGGGACTTGGCTACACCTTC. Protein: CASSLLSGTGGLGYTF. The full variable domain, with the rest looked up from reference TRBV9 and TRBJ1-2, is DSGVTQTPKHLITATGQRVTLRCSPRSGDLSVYWYQQSLDQGLQFLIQYYNGEERAKGNILERFSAQQFPDLHSELNLSSLELGDSALYFCASSLLSGTGGLGYTFGSGTRLTVV.

The V gene is TRBV30, the J gene TRBJ2-1, with a weak D call TRBD2 (5 bases). Germline assignment: CDR1 GTSNPN and CDR2 SVGIG (reference sequence). The CDR3 length is 13 residues. Trimming removed 0 bases from V and 5 bases from J, with 8 bases in between. The CDR3 sequence is CAWSVDYDNEQFF. CDR3 nucleotide sequence: TGTGCCTGGAGTGTAGACTACGACAATGAGCAGTTCTTC.

The gene calls are TRBV29-1 and TRBJ2-6, with a tentative D call TRBD1 (5 bases). The CDR3 is 14 residues long. The V and J ends lost 1 base and 3 bases respectively, with 7 bases between them. Germline V gives CDR1 SQVTM, CDR2 ANQGSEA. The CDR3 DNA sequence: TGCAGCGTTGAAGGCAGGGTTGGGGCCAACGTCCTGACTTTC. It encodes CSVEGRVGANVLTF.

The V gene is TRBV30, the J gene TRBJ1-1; 9 nucleotides agree with TRBD1. Looked up from germline, CDR1 is GTSNPN and CDR2 is SVGIG (reference sequence). The CDR3 runs to 13 residues. The junction had 3 bases not matched to a gene; V was cut back by 2 bases and J by 5 bases. In nucleotides, the CDR3 is TGTGCCTGGAGTATGGACAGGGGAACTGAAGCTTTCTTT. Residues: CAWSMDRGTEAFF.

To note about this clone: A junction boundary mismatches the germline segment, possibly from a read error. This chain's CDR3 is CARSSGLADYEQYF. The DNA for the CDR3 is TGTGCCCGGAGCTCGGGACTAGCGGATTACGAGCAGTACTTC. The J gene is TRBJ2-7, the V gene TRBV30; the match to TRBD2 covers 11 bases. Germline CDR1 GTSNPN, CDR2 SVGIG (reference sequence). CDR3 length: 14 residues.

The rearrangement joins TRBV5-1 to TRBJ2-7; 8 nucleotides align to TRBD1. Germline loops: CDR1 SGHRS, CDR2 YFSETQ. V dropped 4 bases and J dropped 4; count of bases not matched to a gene: 13. CDR3 size: 16 residues. In DNA, the CDR3 is TGCGCCAGCAGCCTTTTCGGACAGGGCGCATCATACGAGCAGTACTTC. Its translation is CASSLFGQGASYEQYF.

The chain links TRBV4-3 to TRBJ1-2; no clear D gene. Per the germline V gene, CDR1 is LGHNA and CDR2 is YSLEER. The CDR3 is 17 amino acids. V shed 0 bases and J shed 6 bases, with 20 bases lying between them. CDR3: CASSQDSVGELFNGYTF. The CDR3 DNA reads as TGCGCCAGCAGCCAAGATTCAGTTGGGGAGTTGTTTAATGGCTACACCTTC.

This clone was seen just once. The CDR3 nucleotides read TGTGCCATCAGTGAGTCCCGGACAGCGAGCAATCAGCCCCAGCATTTT. Its translation is CAISESRTASNQPQHF. V and J are TRBV10-3 and TRBJ1-5; D might be TRBD1 (6 bases). Trimming stripped 0 bases from V and 1 base from J, with 10 bases between. Germline lookup yields CDR1 ENHRY and CDR2 SYGVKD. The CDR3 spans 16 residues.

V is TRBV11-2 and J is TRBJ1-2; D ambiguous. V was pared by 1 base and J by 8 bases, with 8 bases between. The CDR3 covers 12 residues. Germline-derived CDR1 and CDR2 are SGHAT and FQNNGV. The CDR3 reads CASSLGGYGYTF. The DNA for the CDR3 is TGTGCCAGCAGCTTAGGAGGCTACGGCTACACCTTC.

This chain connects TRBV30 to TRBJ2-5; possibly TRBD2 for D (7 bases). V lost 2 bases, J lost 4 bases, and 8 bases lay in between. From germline, CDR1 is GTSNPN and CDR2 SVGIG (reference sequence). The CDR3 is made up of 12 amino acids. The CDR3 sequence: CAWSRGGETQYF. CDR3 nucleotides: TGTGCCTGGAGTAGGGGGGGAGAGACCCAGTACTTC. Using reference TRBV30 and TRBJ2-5 for the parts outside the CDR3, the full variable domain is SQTIHQWPATLVQPVGSPLSLECTVEGTSNPNLYWYRQAAGRGLQLLFYSVGIGQISSEVPQNLSASRPQDRQFILSSKKLLLSDSGFYLCAWSRGGETQYFGPGTRLLVL.

This clone was detected once. V and J are TRBV10-3 and TRBJ2-7; possibly TRBD1 for D (6 bases). Trimming took 10 bases from V and 5 from J, leaving 21 bases between them. Germline CDR1 is ENHRY and CDR2 is SYGVKD. The CDR3 sequence is 14 residues long. CDR3 amino acids: CATSQGATSHEQYF. CDR3 in DNA: TGTGCCACCTCACAGGGCGCCACCTCTCACGAGCAGTACTTC.

The chain has TRBV4-2 and TRBJ2-3; 10 bases line up with TRBD2. Germline CDR1 is LGHNA and CDR2 is YNFKEQ. The CDR3 contains 15 residues. V shed 2 bases and J 3 bases; nucleotides not matched to a gene: 2. The CDR3 loop is CASSQLAGVTDTQYF. CDR3 bases: TGTGCCAGCAGCCAACTAGCGGGAGTGACAGATACGCAGTATTTT.

This chain uses TRBV29-1 with TRBJ1-2, with D possibly being TRBD1 (6 bases). There are 15 residues in the CDR3. V lost 1 base and J 0 bases, leaving 12 bases between the germline ends. Germline-derived CDR1 and CDR2 are SQVTM and ANQGSEA. CDR3 in DNA: TGCAGCGTTGAAGGAAGACAGGAGGCTAACTATGGCTACACCTTC. This encodes CSVEGRQEANYGYTF. The variable domain in full, completed from reference TRBV29-1 and TRBJ1-2, reads SAVISQKPSRDICQRGTSLTIQCQVDSQVTMMFWYRQQPGQSLTLIATANQGSEATYESGFVIDKFPISRPNLTFSTLTVSNMSPEDSSIYLCSVEGRQEANYGYTFGSGTRLTVV.

Only a few counts were recorded for this clone. The chain carries TRBV2 and TRBJ2-1, with a possible D match to TRBD2 (6 bases). This CDR3 is 17 amino acids long. V was cut by 8 bases and J by 0 bases, with 20 bases left in between. Germline values: CDR1 SNHLY, CDR2 FYNNEI. CDR3 residues: CASSAEGLVASYNEQFF. CDR3 sequence (DNA): TGTGCCAGCTCGGCGGAGGGGCTAGTAGCCTCCTACAATGAGCAGTTCTTC.

This chain links TRBV25-1 with TRBJ2-1, with D hard to call. Trimming stripped 4 bases from V and 7 bases from J, with 8 bases between. The CDR3 spans 12 residues. Germline V gives CDR1 MGHDK, CDR2 SYGVNS. CDR3 sequence: CASSGSRNEQFF. The CDR3 region has the DNA TGTGCCAGCAGTGGAAGTAGAAATGAGCAGTTCTTC.

In its sample, this clone was seen a few times. The chain recombines TRBV10-1 with TRBJ1-3; no clear D gene. Germline loops: CDR1 WNHNN, CDR2 SYGVQD (reference sequence). The CDR3 is 13 amino acids. V dropped 10 bases and J dropped 4 bases, with 14 bases sitting between them. The chain's CDR3 is CAKHRTAGNTIYF. The CDR3 DNA reads as TGCGCCAAACACAGAACTGCAGGAAACACCATATATTTT.

The chain recombines TRBV28 with TRBJ1-2; D is possibly TRBD1 (5 bases). V was cut by 6 bases and J by 4 bases, with 21 bases left in between. The CDR3 spans 16 residues. Per germline, CDR1 MDHEN and CDR2 SYDVKM. CDR3 DNA: TGTGCCAGCAGGTTTCCCCTTACGACAGCCTCCTATGGCTACACCTTC. This sequence encodes CASRFPLTTASYGYTF.

V is TRBV7-9 and J is TRBJ1-2, with D unclear. Germline CDR1 is SEHNR and CDR2 is FQNEAQ (reference sequence). The CDR3 contains 13 residues. Trimming took 1 base from V and 5 from J, leaving 8 bases between them. Written as DNA, the CDR3 is TGTGCCAGCAGCTTAGAACATGTGTATGGCTACACCTTC. Translating it yields CASSLEHVYGYTF.

The rearrangement uses TRBV7-2 and TRBJ1-4; TRBD1 aligns across 8 bases. Trimming took 2 bases from V and 5 from J; bases not matched to a gene: 7. Germline CDR1 and CDR2: SGHTA and FQGNSA. The CDR3 totals 16 residues. CDR3 bases: TGTGCCAGCAGCTTAATGCAGGGGGCTATGAATGAAAAACTGTTTTTT. Encoded protein: CASSLMQGAMNEKLFF.

V is TRBV7-2 and J is TRBJ2-7; D unclear. Trimming left V 5 bases short and J 6 bases short, with 17 bases between. Germline V gives CDR1 SGHTA, CDR2 FQGNSA. The CDR3 is 14 residues long. The CDR3 bases are TGTGCCAGCAGCCCCCAGGCGAACCCGGCCGAGCAGTACTTC. Protein sequence: CASSPQANPAEQYF.